This T cell receptor (beta chain) was documented in a study of blood T cell repertoires in COVID-19. Study-level background: Samples representing acute and convalescent COVID-19 were sourced from the United States, Italy and Spain. T cells, B-cell-depleted T cells, or PBMCs supplied cDNA or gDNA.

Original data processing: Estimation of nucleated cell counts relied on the amplification of reference gene primers. The table came from immunoSEQ multiplex PCR; TCRdb's copy has only in-frame clones and leaves some out. The DNA was the basis for D and trimming; V, J and clone size are from that table. This sample yields 72,000 or so clones, of which around nine tenths are seen a single time; around 13% belongs to the top ten. Germline CDR1 SEHNR, CDR2 FQNEAQ (reference sequence). The CDR3 runs to 15 residues. Trimming stripped 5 bases from V and 3 bases from J, with 17 bases between. The sequenced sample consisted of peripheral blood. The chain uses TRBV7-9 and TRBJ2-7, with a tentative D call TRBD1 (5 bases). The origin of this receptor is a woman aged 55-69 years with acute or convalescent COVID-19. CDR3 residues: CASSQGTDTYYEQYF. CDR3 DNA sequence: TGTGCCAGCAGCCAGGGTACGGACACTTACTACGAGCAGTACTTC.